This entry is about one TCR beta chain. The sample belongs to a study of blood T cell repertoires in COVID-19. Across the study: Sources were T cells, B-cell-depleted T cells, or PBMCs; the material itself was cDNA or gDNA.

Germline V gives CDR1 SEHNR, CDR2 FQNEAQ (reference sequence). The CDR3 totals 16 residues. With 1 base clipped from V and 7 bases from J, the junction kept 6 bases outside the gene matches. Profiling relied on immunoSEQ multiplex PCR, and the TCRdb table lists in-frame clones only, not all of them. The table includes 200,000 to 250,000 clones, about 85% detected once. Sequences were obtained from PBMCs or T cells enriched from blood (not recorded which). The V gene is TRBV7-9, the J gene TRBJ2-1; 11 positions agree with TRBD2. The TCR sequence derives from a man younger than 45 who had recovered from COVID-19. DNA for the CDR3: TGTGCCAGCAGCTTAGGTCCTAGCGGGAGGTGGAATGAGCAGTTCTTC. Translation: CASSLGPSGRWNEQFF.